The rows below give T cell receptor beta chains drawn from one sample of a study of CD8+CD57+ T cells in acquired aplastic anemia. TCRdb recomputed calls from the reads with MiXCR, one row per CDR3 protein. The table lists about half a million distinct CDR3 sequences, over 25% of them singletons. The source material was sorted CD4+, CD8+, or CD8+CD57+ T cells (not recorded which) from PBMCs. The receptors were gathered from a human donor with aplastic anemia. CDR3s include the opening cysteine and the closing phenylalanine or tryptophan. D genes are given only for firm matches. The listing skips clone size in some rows; elsewhere it reads once, few, many or a size class.

>.|TRBV27|TRBJ2-7|.
CASSVSPSGSYEQYF
TGTGCCAGCAGTGTCAGTCCTAGTGGCTCCTACGAGCAGTACTTC
>few|TRBV9|TRBJ2-3|TRBD2
CASSGSGVSGTSDTQYF
TGTGCCAGCAGCGGGTCGGGAGTTAGCGGGACATCGGATACGCAGTATTTT
>.|TRBV10-3|TRBJ2-2|.
CAARHSTAQNTGELFF
TGTGCCGCACGCCACTCGACAGCACAGAACACCGGGGAGCTGTTTTTT
>.|TRBV11-2|TRBJ2-1|.
CASSSPAPTDEQFF
TGTGCCAGCAGCTCCCCAGCGCCGACTGATGAGCAGTTCTTC
>.|TRBV15|TRBJ2-7|.
CATSSLGARLGYEQYF
TGTGCCACCAGCAGTTTAGGAGCTAGGTTGGGCTACGAGCAGTACTTC
>once|TRBV7-3|TRBJ2-1|TRBD1
CASAGLNRGYNEQFF
TGTGCCAGCGCCGGATTGAACAGGGGCTACAATGAGCAGTTCTTC
>.|TRBV20-1|TRBJ2-3|TRBD2
CSARGGAGTSGKDTQYF
TGCAGTGCTAGAGGCGGAGCCGGGACTAGCGGGAAGGATACGCAGTATTTT
>.|TRBV7-9|TRBJ2-7|TRBD2
CASSHPTSGSSYEQYF
TGTGCCAGCAGCCACCCAACTAGCGGGAGCTCCTACGAGCAGTACTTC
>.|TRBV7-2|TRBJ1-1|.
CASSFGRTEAFF
TGTGCCAGCAGCTTTGGGAGGACTGAAGCTTTCTTT
>many|TRBV5-1|TRBJ2-7|TRBD2
CASRRGLGEDEQYF
TGCGCCAGCAGGAGGGGACTAGGTGAGGACGAGCAGTACTTC
>few|TRBV7-8|TRBJ1-2|.
CASSQGGGYTF
TGCGCCAGCAGCCAAGGTGGGGGCTACACCTTC
>many|TRBV15|TRBJ1-1|.
CATSRVVGVGNTEAFF
TGTGCCACCAGCAGAGTAGTGGGGGTTGGGAACACTGAAGCTTTCTTT
>many|TRBV20-1|TRBJ1-5|.
CSAEEAFNQPQHF
TGCAGTGCCGAGGAGGCTTTCAATCAGCCCCAGCATTTT
>.|TRBV20-1|TRBJ1-6|TRBD1
CSARDRDRESSPLHF
TGCAGTGCTAGAGATCGGGACAGGGAGAGTTCACCCCTCCACTTT
>.|TRBV20-1|TRBJ2-1|TRBD2
CSDSGMYNEQFF
TGCAGCGATAGCGGGATGTACAATGAGCAGTTCTTC
>few|TRBV4-2|TRBJ1-6|.
CASSQDPAESSYNSPLHF
TGTGCCAGCAGCCAAGATCCGGCGGAGAGCTCCTATAATTCACCCCTCCACTTT
>many|TRBV12-3/TRBV12-4|TRBJ1-2|.
CASSLNNRYGYTF
TGTGCCAGCAGTTTAAACAACCGTTATGGCTACACCTTC
>many|TRBV29-1|TRBJ1-1|.
CSGAGAGVNTEAFF
TGCAGCGGGGCGGGAGCAGGAGTGAATACTGAAGCTTTCTTT
>.|TRBV25-1|TRBJ1-2|TRBD1
CASITGTGGVYGYTF
TGTGCCAGCATTACCGGGACAGGGGGCGTATATGGCTACACCTTC
>once|TRBV29-1|TRBJ1-1|TRBD1
CSADKTGLITEAFF
TGCAGCGCGGATAAGACAGGGTTGATCACTGAAGCTTTCTTT
>many|TRBV25-1|TRBJ2-1|.
CASSKEGSYNEQFF
TGTGCCAGCAGTAAAGAGGGCTCCTACAATGAGCAGTTCTTC
>.|TRBV19|TRBJ2-3|.
CASSIRGPRLHGEDTQYF
TGTGCCAGTAGTATTCGGGGCCCACGTCTTCATGGCGAAGATACGCAGTATTTT
>.|TRBV15|TRBJ2-7|.
CATSRQGYEQYF
TGTGCCACCAGCAGGCAAGGCTACGAGCAGTACTTC
>.|TRBV10-2|TRBJ1-5|TRBD1
CASSVRDSDGQPQHF
TGCGCCAGCAGTGTGCGGGACAGCGATGGGCAGCCCCAGCATTTT
>many|TRBV19|TRBJ2-7|.
CASSIDLISEQYF
TGTGCCAGTAGTATAGATCTGATTTCCGAGCAGTACTTC
>.|TRBV19|TRBJ1-1|.
CASLGGGSMNTEAFF
TGTGCCAGCCTAGGGGGAGGGAGCATGAACACTGAAGCTTTCTTT
>.|TRBV19|TRBJ2-1|TRBD1
CASSKTGGKNNEQFF
TGTGCCAGTAGTAAAACAGGGGGAAAGAACAATGAGCAGTTCTTC
>.|TRBV10-3|TRBJ1-6|TRBD1
CAISIYRGNSPLHF
TGTGCCATCAGTATCTACAGGGGCAATTCACCCCTCCACTTT
>.|TRBV6-1|TRBJ1-2|TRBD1
CASSVTTGGAGYTF
TGTGCCAGCAGTGTCACCACAGGGGGCGCTGGCTACACCTTC
>many|TRBV20-1|TRBJ2-7|TRBD1
CSARGTGIYEQYF
TGCAGTGCTCGCGGGACAGGGATTTACGAGCAGTACTTC
>few|TRBV9|TRBJ2-5|.
CASTPGAVQETQYF
TGTGCCAGCACCCCCGGGGCGGTACAAGAGACCCAGTACTTC
>.|TRBV11-2|TRBJ2-3|TRBD2
CASSLVASGYTDTQYF
TGTGCCAGCAGCTTAGTGGCTAGCGGATACACAGATACGCAGTATTTT
>.|TRBV2|TRBJ2-5|TRBD2
CASSTLGGKYQETQYF
TGTGCCAGCAGTACCTTGGGGGGGAAGTACCAAGAGACCCAGTACTTC
>many|TRBV7-2|TRBJ2-7|.
CASSFWQGYEQYF
TGTGCCAGCAGCTTCTGGCAGGGCTACGAGCAGTACTTC
>.|TRBV24-1|TRBJ2-7|.
CATSKSGSYEQYF
TGTGCCACCAGCAAGTCAGGGAGCTACGAGCAGTACTTC
>.|TRBV24-1|TRBJ2-3|.
CATSRDLSGTDTQYF
TGTGCCACCAGCAGAGATCTGTCCGGGACAGATACGCAGTATTTT
>many|TRBV2|TRBJ1-5|.
CASSDMGISMGPQHF
TGTGCCAGCAGTGATATGGGGATCAGTATGGGGCCCCAGCATTTT
>many|TRBV14|TRBJ2-1|.
CASSVYNEQFF
TGTGCCAGCAGCGTATACAATGAGCAGTTCTTC
>.|TRBV4-3|TRBJ2-1|.
CASSQVWESSYNEQFF
TGCGCCAGCAGCCAAGTGTGGGAAAGCTCCTACAATGAGCAGTTCTTC
>many|TRBV2|TRBJ2-7|.
CASSPGRGNYEQYF
TGTGCCAGCAGTCCCGGACGGGGAAACTACGAGCAGTACTTC
>many|TRBV11-2|TRBJ1-3|.
CASSLIQALSGNTIYF
TGTGCCAGCAGCTTAATCCAGGCCCTCTCTGGAAACACCATATATTTT
>few|TRBV10-3|TRBJ2-2|.
CAIRPGSGELFF
TGTGCCATCAGGCCGGGGTCCGGGGAGCTGTTTTTT
>once|TRBV6-1|TRBJ1-6|.
CASSVQDANSPLHF
TGTGCCAGCAGTGTCCAGGATGCTAATTCACCCCTCCACTTT
>.|TRBV11-2|TRBJ2-5|.
CASSTQITGRWQETQYF
TGTGCCAGTAGTACCCAAATCACAGGGAGGTGGCAAGAGACCCAGTACTTC
>.|TRBV30|TRBJ2-3|.
CAWSRRGSDTQYF
TGTGCCTGGAGTCGAAGGGGCTCAGATACGCAGTATTTT
>once|TRBV15|TRBJ2-5|.
CATSIYGGEAQYF
TGCGCCACCAGCATCTACGGAGGAGAGGCCCAGTACTTC
>.|TRBV4-1|TRBJ2-3|TRBD1
CASSQGQGAGDTQYF
TGCGCCAGCAGCCAAGGACAGGGGGCAGGAGATACGCAGTATTTT
>.|TRBV7-9|TRBJ2-5|TRBD2
CASSHRASGETQYF
TGTGCCAGCAGCCATAGGGCTAGCGGCGAGACCCAGTACTTC
>few|TRBV6-6|TRBJ2-5|.
CASSYSQEGAETQYF
TGTGCCAGCAGTTACTCCCAGGAGGGTGCGGAGACCCAGTACTTC
>.|TRBV10-3|TRBJ1-1|TRBD1
CASSYRSGQGNTEAFF
TGTGCCAGCAGTTACCGATCCGGACAGGGGAACACTGAAGCTTTCTTT
>many|TRBV7-9|TRBJ2-5|.
CASSSGAKETQYF
TGTGCCAGCAGCTCAGGGGCAAAAGAGACCCAGTACTTC
>many|TRBV20-1|TRBJ1-5|TRBD1
CSANPGQGAGSQPQHF
TGCAGTGCCAATCCGGGACAGGGGGCAGGGAGTCAGCCCCAGCATTTT
>.|TRBV19|TRBJ1-6|.
CASETGHGNSPLHF
TGTGCCAGTGAAACGGGACACGGGAATTCACCCCTCCACTTT
>.|TRBV12-3/TRBV12-4|TRBJ2-1|TRBD2
CASSRAGVGNEQFF
TGTGCCAGCAGTCGAGCGGGAGTCGGGAATGAGCAGTTCTTC
>many|TRBV2|TRBJ1-2|TRBD1
CASSEARDRVSYGYTF
TGTGCCAGCAGTGAAGCGCGGGACAGGGTATCCTATGGCTACACCTTC
>few|TRBV20-1|TRBJ1-4|TRBD1
CSAREIGTVGEKLFF
TGCAGTGCTCGCGAAATCGGGACAGTTGGCGAAAAACTGTTTTTT